Listed below are T cell receptor beta chains from one sample, sequenced in a study of blood T cell repertoires in COVID-19. The assay was immunoSEQ multiplex PCR, and TCRdb's table has in-frame clones only and misses some. Of 250,000 or so clones in the sample, less than 95% are singletons; the top ten hold 2.8%. The sequenced sample was PBMCs or T cells enriched from blood (not recorded which). Source of these receptors: a man aged 40-50 years who had been exposed to COVID-19. Both conserved end residues are part of each CDR3. A D gene is named only where the DNA matches it firmly. Clone size is not always given. Where it is, it says once, few, many or a class for expanded clones.

j_gene,d_gene,abundance,v_gene,CDR3aa,CDR3nt
TRBJ1-5,NA,NA,TRBV4-2,CASSQDTGQPQHF,TGTGCCAGCAGCCAAGATACGGGGCAGCCCCAGCATTTT
TRBJ2-7,NA,NA,TRBV19,CASSTSSGRKVSYEQYF,TGTGCCAGTAGTACCTCCTCAGGCAGGAAGGTCTCCTACGAGCAGTACTTC
TRBJ2-5,TRBD2,NA,TRBV7-9,CASSQGLAEETQYF,TGTGCCAGCAGCCAGGGACTAGCGGAAGAGACCCAGTACTTC
TRBJ2-2,NA,NA,TRBV11-3,CASSLDPITNTGELFF,TGTGCCAGCAGCTTAGACCCTATCACGAACACCGGGGAGCTGTTTTTT
TRBJ1-4,TRBD1,NA,TRBV7-3,CASSFLRQGQEEKLFF,TGTGCCAGCAGCTTTCTTAGACAGGGGCAGGAAGAAAAACTGTTTTTT
TRBJ1-1,NA,NA,TRBV7-2,CASSKPRGMNTEAFF,TGTGCCAGCAGCAAACCCCGGGGGATGAACACTGAAGCTTTCTTT
TRBJ2-6,NA,NA,TRBV18,CASSSSGSGANVLTF,TGTGCCAGCTCATCGTCAGGGTCTGGGGCCAACGTCCTGACTTTC
TRBJ1-2,NA,NA,TRBV9,CASSGWEGSFYGYTF,TGTGCCAGCAGCGGGTGGGAGGGTTCTTTCTATGGCTACACCTTC
TRBJ2-1,NA,NA,TRBV6-1,CASSEALDTQFF,TGTGCCAGCAGTGAAGCCCTGGACACGCAGTTCTTC
TRBJ1-6,NA,NA,TRBV2,CASPRLNPLHF,TGTGCCAGCCCAAGACTCAACCCCCTCCACTTT
TRBJ1-4,TRBD1,NA,TRBV7-9,CASSLVGTGNEKLFF,TGTGCCAGCAGCTTAGTCGGGACAGGGAATGAAAAACTGTTTTTT
TRBJ2-1,TRBD1,NA,TRBV9,CASSAGQGSYNEQFF,TGTGCCAGCAGCGCCGGACAGGGATCCTACAATGAGCAGTTCTTC
TRBJ1-3,NA,NA,TRBV28,CASSQPQSPVSGNTIYF,TGTGCCAGCAGTCAACCACAAAGTCCAGTCTCTGGAAACACCATATATTTT
TRBJ1-1,NA,NA,TRBV9,CASSVDMRNTEAFF,TGTGCCAGCAGCGTAGATATGCGGAACACTGAAGCTTTCTTT
TRBJ1-1,NA,NA,TRBV30,CAWRRVGEAFF,TGTGCCTGGAGACGGGTGGGTGAAGCTTTCTTT
TRBJ1-1,TRBD1,few,TRBV10-1,CASRSGTGGTEAFF,TGCGCCAGCAGATCCGGGACAGGGGGCACTGAAGCTTTCTTT
TRBJ2-1,TRBD2,NA,TRBV30,CAWSRTSGRADEQFF,TGTGCCTGGAGTCGGACTAGCGGGAGGGCCGATGAGCAGTTCTTC
TRBJ2-2,NA,NA,TRBV27,CASRSHTGELFF,TGTGCCAGCCGGTCGCATACCGGGGAGCTGTTTTTT
TRBJ2-7,TRBD2,NA,TRBV3-1/TRBV3-2,CASSPGLAGGFYEQYF,TGTGCCAGCAGCCCTGGACTAGCGGGAGGTTTTTACGAGCAGTACTTC
TRBJ2-1,TRBD2,NA,TRBV2,CASSEATSGSYEQFF,TGTGCCAGCAGTGAAGCGACTAGCGGGAGCTATGAGCAGTTCTTC
TRBJ1-5,TRBD1,once,TRBV10-1,CARQGAGGNQPQHF,TGCGCCAGACAGGGGGCGGGAGGCAATCAGCCCCAGCATTTT
TRBJ2-1,TRBD2,NA,TRBV4-1,CASSQATGGRNEQFF,TGCGCCAGCAGCCAAGCGACGGGAGGGCGCAATGAGCAGTTCTTC
TRBJ2-7,NA,NA,TRBV20-1,CSASKQSYEQYF,TGCAGTGCTAGTAAACAGTCCTACGAGCAGTACTTC
TRBJ2-3,NA,NA,TRBV9,CASSHRAVHTDTQYF,TGTGCCAGCAGCCACAGGGCCGTCCACACAGATACGCAGTATTTT
TRBJ1-2,NA,NA,TRBV19,CASSTHYGYTF,TGTGCCAGTAGTACTCACTACGGCTACACCTTC
TRBJ2-3,TRBD2,NA,TRBV2,CASSGGLASSTDTQYF,TGTGCCAGCAGTGGAGGACTAGCGTCTAGCACAGATACGCAGTATTTT